This note documents a single T cell receptor (beta chain) sequence. Antigen: not known. This entry belongs to a study of T cell responses to AZD1222 COVID-19 vaccine. Study details: Whether given at about 4 or about 12 weeks, second doses were pooled. Study-level results: A mostly white British donor set with more females was recruited, and clonal diversity was possibly underestimated. Two AZD1222 administrations were followed by greater Spike-specific TCR breadth and depth. AZD1222 recipients seropositive at baseline numbered only six.

The germline gives CDR1 PRHDT, CDR2 FYEKMQ (reference sequence). Trimming took off 2 bases at V and 7 bases at J, with 18 bases between the two ends. This CDR3 comprises 15 residues. Data came from immunoSEQ multiplex PCR; TCRdb stores just in-frame clones and leaves some out. The table includes around 140,000 clones, around 90% detected once. This chain uses TRBV13 with TRBJ2-7; D possibly matches TRBD1 or TRBD2 (7 bases each). The receptor was isolated from an adult in good health. Sequenced material: peripheral blood, taken on day 0 of AZD1222 vaccination. The CDR3 sequence: CASSLWSGTVEEQYF. CDR3 bases: TGTGCCAGCAGCTTATGGAGCGGGACAGTTGAAGAGCAGTACTTC.